The text below deals with one T cell receptor (beta chain). The V and J ends lost 8 bases and 2 bases respectively, with 14 bases between them. Germline V gives CDR1 GTSNPN, CDR2 SVGIG (reference sequence). CDR3 length: 13 residues. The time point denotes: healthy volunteer bleed at 6 weeks. Unfractionated whole blood was the source from which total RNA was extracted. This record comes from a study of human T cells and chemical hapten exposure. TCRdb independently ran MiXCR on the RACE reads; one entry per CDR3 protein. Of about 70,000 distinct CDR3 sequences detected, around 6.3% appear once; the ten largest clones hold around 3.4%.

This chain links TRBV30 with TRBJ2-3, with D perhaps TRBD2 (6 bases). This TCR came from a female donor in good health. Some clones in this sample may be carry-over from other donors' samples. The sequenced sample consisted of whole blood. The CDR3 DNA reads as TGTGCCCGGGACTCGACCATCACAGATACGCAGTATTTT. This codes for CARDSTITDTQYF.